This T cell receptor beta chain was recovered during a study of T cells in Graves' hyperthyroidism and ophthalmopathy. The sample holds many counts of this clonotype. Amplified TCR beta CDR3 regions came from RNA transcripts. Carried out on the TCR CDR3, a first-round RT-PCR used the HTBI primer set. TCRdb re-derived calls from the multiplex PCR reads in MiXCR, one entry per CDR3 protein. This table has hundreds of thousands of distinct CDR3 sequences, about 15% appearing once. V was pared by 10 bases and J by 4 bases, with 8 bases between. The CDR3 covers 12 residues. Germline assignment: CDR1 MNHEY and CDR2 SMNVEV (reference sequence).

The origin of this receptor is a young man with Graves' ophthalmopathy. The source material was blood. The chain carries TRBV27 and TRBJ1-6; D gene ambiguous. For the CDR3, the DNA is TGTGCCACAGCCGCGTATAATTCACCCCTCCACTTT. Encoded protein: CATAAYNSPLHF.